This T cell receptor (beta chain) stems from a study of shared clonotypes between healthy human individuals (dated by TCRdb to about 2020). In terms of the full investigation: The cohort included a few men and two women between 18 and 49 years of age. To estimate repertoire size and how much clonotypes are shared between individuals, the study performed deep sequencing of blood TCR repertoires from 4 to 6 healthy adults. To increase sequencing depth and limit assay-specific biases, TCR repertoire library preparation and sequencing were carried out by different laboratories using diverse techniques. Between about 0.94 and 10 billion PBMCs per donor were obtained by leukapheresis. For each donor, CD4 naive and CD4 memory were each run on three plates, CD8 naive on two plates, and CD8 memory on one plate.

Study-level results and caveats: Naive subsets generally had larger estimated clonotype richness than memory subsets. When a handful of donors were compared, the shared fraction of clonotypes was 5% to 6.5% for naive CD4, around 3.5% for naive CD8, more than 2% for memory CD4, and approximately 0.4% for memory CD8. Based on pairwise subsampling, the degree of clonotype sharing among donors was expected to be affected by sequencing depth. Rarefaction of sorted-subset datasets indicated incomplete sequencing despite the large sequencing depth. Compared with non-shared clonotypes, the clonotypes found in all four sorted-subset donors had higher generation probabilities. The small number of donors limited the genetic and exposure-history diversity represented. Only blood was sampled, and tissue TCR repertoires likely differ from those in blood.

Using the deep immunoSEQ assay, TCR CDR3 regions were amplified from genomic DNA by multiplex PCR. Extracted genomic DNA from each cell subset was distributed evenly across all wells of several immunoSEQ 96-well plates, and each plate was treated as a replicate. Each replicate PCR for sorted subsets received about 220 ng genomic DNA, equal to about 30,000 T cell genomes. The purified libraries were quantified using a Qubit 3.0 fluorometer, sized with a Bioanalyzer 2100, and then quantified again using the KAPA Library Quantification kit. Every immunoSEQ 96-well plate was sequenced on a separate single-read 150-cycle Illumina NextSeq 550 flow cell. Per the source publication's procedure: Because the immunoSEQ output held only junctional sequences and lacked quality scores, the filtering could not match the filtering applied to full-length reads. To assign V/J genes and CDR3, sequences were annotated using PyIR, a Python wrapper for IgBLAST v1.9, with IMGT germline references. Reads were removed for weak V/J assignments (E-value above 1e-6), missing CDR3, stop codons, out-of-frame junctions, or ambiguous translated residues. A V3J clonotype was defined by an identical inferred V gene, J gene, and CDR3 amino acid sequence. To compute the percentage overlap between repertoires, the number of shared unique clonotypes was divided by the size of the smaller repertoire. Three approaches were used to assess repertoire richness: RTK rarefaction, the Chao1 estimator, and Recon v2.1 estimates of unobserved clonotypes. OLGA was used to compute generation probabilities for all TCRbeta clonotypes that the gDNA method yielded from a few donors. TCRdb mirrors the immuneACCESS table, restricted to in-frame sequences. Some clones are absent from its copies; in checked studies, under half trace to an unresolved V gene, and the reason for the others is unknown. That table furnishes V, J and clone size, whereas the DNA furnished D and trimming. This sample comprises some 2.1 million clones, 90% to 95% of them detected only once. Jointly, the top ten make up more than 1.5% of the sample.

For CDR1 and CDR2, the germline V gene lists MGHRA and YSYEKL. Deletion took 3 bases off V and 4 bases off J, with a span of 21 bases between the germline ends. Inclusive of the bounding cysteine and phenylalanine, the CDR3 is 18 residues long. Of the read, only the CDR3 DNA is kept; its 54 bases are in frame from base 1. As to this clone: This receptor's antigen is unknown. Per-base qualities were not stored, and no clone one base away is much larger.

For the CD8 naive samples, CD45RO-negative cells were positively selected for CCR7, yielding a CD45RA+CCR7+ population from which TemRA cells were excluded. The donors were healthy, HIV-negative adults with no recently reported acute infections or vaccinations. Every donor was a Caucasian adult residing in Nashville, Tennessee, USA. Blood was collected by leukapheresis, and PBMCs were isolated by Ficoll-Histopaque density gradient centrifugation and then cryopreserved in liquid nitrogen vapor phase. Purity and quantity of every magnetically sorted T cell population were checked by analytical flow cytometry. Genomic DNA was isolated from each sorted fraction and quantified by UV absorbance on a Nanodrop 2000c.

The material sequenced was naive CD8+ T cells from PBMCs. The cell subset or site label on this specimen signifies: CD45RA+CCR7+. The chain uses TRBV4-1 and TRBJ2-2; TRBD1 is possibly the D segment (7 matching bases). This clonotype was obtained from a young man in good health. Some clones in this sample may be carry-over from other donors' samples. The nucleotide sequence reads TGCGCCAGCAGCCAGCAGAAGCAGGGGGGCTGGGTCACCGGGGAGCTGTTTTTT. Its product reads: CASSQQKQGGWVTGELFF.